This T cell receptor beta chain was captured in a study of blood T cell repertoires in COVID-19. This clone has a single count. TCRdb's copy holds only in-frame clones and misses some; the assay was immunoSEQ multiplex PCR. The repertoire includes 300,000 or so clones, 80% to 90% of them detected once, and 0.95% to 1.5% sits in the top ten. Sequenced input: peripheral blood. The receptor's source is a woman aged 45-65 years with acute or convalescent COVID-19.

CDR3 DNA sequence: TGTGCCAGCAGCTTAGCTATTGCGGGGACCTCTGGAAACACCATATATTTT. This gives the protein CASSLAIAGTSGNTIYF. The V gene is TRBV7-6, the J gene TRBJ1-3; D possibly corresponds to TRBD1 (5 bases). CDR1 SGHVS and CDR2 FNYEAQ come from the germline V gene. Trimming took 0 bases from V and 0 from J, leaving 12 bases between them. CDR3 size: 17 residues.